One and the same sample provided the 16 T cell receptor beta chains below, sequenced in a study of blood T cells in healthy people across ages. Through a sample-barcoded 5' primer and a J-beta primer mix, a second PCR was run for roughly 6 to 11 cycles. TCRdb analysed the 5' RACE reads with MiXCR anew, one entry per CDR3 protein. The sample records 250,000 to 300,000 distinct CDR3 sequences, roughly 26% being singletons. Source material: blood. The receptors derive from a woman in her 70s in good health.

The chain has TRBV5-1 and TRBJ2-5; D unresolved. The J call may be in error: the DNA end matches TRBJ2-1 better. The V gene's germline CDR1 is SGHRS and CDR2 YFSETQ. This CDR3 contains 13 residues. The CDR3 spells CASSALRDNEQFF. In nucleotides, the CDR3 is TGCGCCAGCAGCGCACTCCGGGACAATGAGCAGTTCTTC.

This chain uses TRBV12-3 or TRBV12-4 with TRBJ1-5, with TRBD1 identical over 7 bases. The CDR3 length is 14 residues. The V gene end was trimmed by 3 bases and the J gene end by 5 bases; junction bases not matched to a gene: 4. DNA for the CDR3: TGTGCCAGCAGTTTGACAGGGCGTGATCAGCCCCAGCATTTT. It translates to CASSLTGRDQPQHF.

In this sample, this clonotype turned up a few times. Written as DNA, the CDR3 is TGCGCCAGCAGCTTGGGTGCGTGGCAGGGATACGAGCAGTACTTC. This gives the protein CASSLGAWQGYEQYF. The chain has TRBV5-1 and TRBJ2-7; a weak D match, TRBD1 (5 bases). Looked up from germline, CDR1 is SGHRS and CDR2 is YFSETQ. V lost 0 bases, J lost 4 bases, and 14 bases lay in between. CDR3 length: 15 residues.

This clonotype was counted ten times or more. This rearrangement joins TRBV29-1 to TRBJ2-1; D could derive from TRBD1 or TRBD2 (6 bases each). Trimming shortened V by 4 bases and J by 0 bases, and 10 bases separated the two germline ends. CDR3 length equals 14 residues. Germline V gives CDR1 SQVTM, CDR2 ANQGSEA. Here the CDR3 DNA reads TGCAGCGTTGCGGGGGCGGGCTCCTACAATGAGCAGTTCTTC. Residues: CSVAGAGSYNEQFF.

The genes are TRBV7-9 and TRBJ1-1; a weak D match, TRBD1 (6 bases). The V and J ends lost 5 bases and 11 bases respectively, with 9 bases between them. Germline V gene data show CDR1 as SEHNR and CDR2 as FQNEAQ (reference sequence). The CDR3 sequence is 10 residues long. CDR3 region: CASSEGEAFF. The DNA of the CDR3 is TGTGCCAGCAGCGAGGGGGAGGCTTTCTTT. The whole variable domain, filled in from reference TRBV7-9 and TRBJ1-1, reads DTGVSQNPRHKITKRGQNVTFRCDPISEHNRLYWYRQTLGQGPEFLTYFQNEAQLEKSRLLSDRFSAERPKGSFSTLEIQRTEQGDSAMYLCASSEGEAFFGQGTRLTVV.

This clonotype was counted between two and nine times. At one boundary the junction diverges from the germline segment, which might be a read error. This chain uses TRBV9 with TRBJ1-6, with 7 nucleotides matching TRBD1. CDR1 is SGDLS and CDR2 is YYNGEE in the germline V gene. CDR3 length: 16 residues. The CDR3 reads CASSATGIGYNSPLHF. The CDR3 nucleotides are TGTGCCAGTAGCGCGACAGGGATCGGCTATAATTCACCCCTCCACTTT. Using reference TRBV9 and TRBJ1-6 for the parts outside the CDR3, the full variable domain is DSGVTQTPKHLITATGQRVTLRCSPRSGDLSVYWYQQSLDQGLQFLIQYYNGEERAKGNILERFSAQQFPDLHSELNLSSLELGDSALYFCASSATGIGYNSPLHFGNGTRLTVT.

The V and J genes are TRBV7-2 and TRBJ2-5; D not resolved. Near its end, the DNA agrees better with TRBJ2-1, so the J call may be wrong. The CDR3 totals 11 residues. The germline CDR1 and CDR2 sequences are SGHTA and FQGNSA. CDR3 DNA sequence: TGTGCCAGCAGCTTAGCCTCTAGTCAGTTCTTC. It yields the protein CASSLASSQFF.

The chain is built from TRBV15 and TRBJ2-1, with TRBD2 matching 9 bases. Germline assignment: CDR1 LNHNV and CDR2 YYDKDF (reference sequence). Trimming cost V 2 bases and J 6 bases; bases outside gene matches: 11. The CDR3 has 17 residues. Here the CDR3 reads CATSRSRPGLAGNEQFF. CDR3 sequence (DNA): TGTGCCACCAGCAGATCTAGGCCGGGACTAGCTGGCAATGAGCAGTTCTTC.

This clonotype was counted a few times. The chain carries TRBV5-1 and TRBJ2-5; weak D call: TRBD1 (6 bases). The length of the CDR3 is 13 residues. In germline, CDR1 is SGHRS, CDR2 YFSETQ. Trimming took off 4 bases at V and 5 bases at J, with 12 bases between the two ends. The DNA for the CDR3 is TGCGCCAGCAGCGTGGGACAACTGGAGACCCAGTACTTC. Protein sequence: CASSVGQLETQYF.

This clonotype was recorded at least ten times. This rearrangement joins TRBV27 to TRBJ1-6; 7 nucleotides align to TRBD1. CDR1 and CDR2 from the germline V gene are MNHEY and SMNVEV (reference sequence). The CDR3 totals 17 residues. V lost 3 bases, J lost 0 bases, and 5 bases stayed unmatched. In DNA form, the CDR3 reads TGTGCCAGCAGTTTTCATGCAGGGGGCTCCTATAATTCACCCCTCCACTTT. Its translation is CASSFHAGGSYNSPLHF.

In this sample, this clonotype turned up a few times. The DNA of the CDR3 is TGTGCCAGCAGCCTAAGGACTGGCGCCCTGTACGAGCAGTACTTC. This sequence encodes CASSLRTGALYEQYF. This rearrangement joins TRBV13 to TRBJ2-7, with D tentatively TRBD2 (5 bases). The CDR3 is made up of 15 amino acids. CDR1 and CDR2 (germline): PRHDT, FYEKMQ (reference sequence). V dropped 5 bases and J dropped 4 bases, with 18 bases sitting between them.

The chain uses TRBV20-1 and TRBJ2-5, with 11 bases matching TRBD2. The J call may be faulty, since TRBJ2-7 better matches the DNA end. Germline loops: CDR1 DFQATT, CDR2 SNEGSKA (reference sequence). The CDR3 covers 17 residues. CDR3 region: CSARGGRGLAVSYEQYF. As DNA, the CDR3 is TGCAGTGCTAGAGGGGGGAGGGGACTAGCGGTCTCCTACGAGCAGTACTTC.

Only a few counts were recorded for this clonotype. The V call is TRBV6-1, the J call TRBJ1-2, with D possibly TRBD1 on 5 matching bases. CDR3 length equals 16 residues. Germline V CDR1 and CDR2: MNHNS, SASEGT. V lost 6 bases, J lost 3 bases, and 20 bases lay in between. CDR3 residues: CASSGGRGVADYGYTF. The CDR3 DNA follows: TGTGCCAGCAGCGGGGGGAGAGGAGTCGCGGACTATGGCTACACCTTC.

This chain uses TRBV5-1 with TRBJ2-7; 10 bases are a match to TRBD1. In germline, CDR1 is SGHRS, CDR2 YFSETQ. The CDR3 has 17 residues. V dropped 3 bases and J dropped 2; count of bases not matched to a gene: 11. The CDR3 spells CASSYIPPGQGTYEQYF. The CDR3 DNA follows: TGCGCCAGCAGCTATATCCCCCCGGGACAGGGGACCTACGAGCAGTACTTC.

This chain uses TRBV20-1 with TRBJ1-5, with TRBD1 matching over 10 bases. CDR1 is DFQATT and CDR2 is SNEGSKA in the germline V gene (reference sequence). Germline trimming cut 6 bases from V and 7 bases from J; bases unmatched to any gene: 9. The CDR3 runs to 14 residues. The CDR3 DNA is TGCAGTGCAACCCCCGGGACAGGGGACCAGCCCCAGCATTTT. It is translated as CSATPGTGDQPQHF.

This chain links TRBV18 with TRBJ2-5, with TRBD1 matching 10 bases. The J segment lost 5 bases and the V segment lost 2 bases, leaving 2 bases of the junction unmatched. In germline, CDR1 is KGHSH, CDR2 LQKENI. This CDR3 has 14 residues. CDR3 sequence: CASSPGTGVETQYF. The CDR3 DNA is TGTGCCAGCTCACCAGGGACAGGGGTGGAGACCCAGTACTTC.